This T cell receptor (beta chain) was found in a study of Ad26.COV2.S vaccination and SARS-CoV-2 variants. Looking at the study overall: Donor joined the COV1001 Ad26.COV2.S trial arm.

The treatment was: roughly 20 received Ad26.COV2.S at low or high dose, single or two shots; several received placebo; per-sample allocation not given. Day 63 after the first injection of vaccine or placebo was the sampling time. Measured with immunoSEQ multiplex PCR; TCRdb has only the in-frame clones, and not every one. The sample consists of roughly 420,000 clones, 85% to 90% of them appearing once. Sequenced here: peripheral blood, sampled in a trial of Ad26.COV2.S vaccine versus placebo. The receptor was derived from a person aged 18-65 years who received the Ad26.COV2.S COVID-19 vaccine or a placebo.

This CDR3 reads CASSQVQGVGSTQYF. The CDR3 nucleotides are TGCGCCAGCAGCCAAGTGCAGGGAGTCGGATCTACCCAGTACTTC. The chain is built from TRBV4-3 and TRBJ2-5; the D call may be TRBD1 or TRBD2 (5 bases each). The CDR3 sequence is 15 residues long. Germline CDR1 reads LGHNA; CDR2 reads YSLEER. The V end was cut by 1 base, the J end by 8 bases, with 17 bases between.